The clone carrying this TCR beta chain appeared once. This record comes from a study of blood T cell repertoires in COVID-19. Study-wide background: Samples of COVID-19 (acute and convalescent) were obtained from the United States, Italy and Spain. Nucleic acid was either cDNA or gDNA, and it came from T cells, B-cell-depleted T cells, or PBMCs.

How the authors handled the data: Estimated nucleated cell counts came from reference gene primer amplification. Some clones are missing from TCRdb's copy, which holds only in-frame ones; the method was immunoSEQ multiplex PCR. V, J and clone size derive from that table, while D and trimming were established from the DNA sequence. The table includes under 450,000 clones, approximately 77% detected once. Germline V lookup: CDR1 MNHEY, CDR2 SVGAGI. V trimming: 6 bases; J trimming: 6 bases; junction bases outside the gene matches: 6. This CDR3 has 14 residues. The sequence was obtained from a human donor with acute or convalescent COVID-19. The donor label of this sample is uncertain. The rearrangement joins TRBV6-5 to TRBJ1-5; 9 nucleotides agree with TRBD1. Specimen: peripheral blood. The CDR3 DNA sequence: TGTGCCAGCAGGGGGACAGGGATGGGTCAGCCCCAGCATTTT. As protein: CASRGTGMGQPQHF.